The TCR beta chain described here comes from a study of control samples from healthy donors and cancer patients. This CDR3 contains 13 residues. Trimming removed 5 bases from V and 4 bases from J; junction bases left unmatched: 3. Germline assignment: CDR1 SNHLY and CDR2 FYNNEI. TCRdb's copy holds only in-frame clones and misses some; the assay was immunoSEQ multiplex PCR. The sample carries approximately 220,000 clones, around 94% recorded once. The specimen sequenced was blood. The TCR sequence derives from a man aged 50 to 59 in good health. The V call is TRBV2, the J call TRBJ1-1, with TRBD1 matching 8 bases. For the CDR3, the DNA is TGTGCCAGCAGTAATACAGGGGGCACTGAAGCTTTCTTT. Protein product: CASSNTGGTEAFF.